These 29 T cell receptor beta chains came from one sample sequenced in a study of cytomegalovirus exposure and HLA in healthy donors. PCR primers comprised 60 Vbeta and 13 Jbeta primers. Measured with immunoSEQ multiplex PCR; TCRdb has only the in-frame clones, and not every one. The repertoire holds 150,000 to 250,000 clones, with over 75% as singletons. Sequencing was performed on PBMCs. Receptors originate from a boy younger than 10 in good health and CMV-seronegative.

The chain uses TRBV11-2 and TRBJ2-7; the match to TRBD2 covers 8 bases. V dropped 2 bases and J dropped 5; count of bases not matched to a gene: 2. The CDR3 sequence is 13 residues long. The germline V gene encodes CDR1 SGHAT and CDR2 FQNNGV. CDR3 sequence: CASSLQAGDEQYF. CDR3 bases: TGTGCCAGCAGCTTACAAGCGGGGGACGAGCAGTACTTC.

This sequence joins TRBV7-6 and TRBJ2-5; weak D call: TRBD2 (5 bases). Trimming stripped 0 bases from V and 1 base from J, with 9 bases between. The CDR3 covers 15 residues. The germline CDR1 and CDR2 sequences are SGHVS and FNYEAQ. The DNA of the CDR3 is TGTGCCAGCAGCTTAGCGGAAGGGAGCCAAGAGACCCAGTACTTC. Translation gives CASSLAEGSQETQYF.

J is TRBJ1-1 and V is TRBV2; 7 nucleotides align to TRBD1. CDR3 length equals 14 residues. With 4 bases clipped from V and 5 bases from J, the junction kept 7 bases outside the gene matches. Germline-derived CDR1 and CDR2 are SNHLY and FYNNEI. The CDR3 region has the DNA TGTGCCAGCAGTGGAGAGGGGGCGCGGACTGAAGCTTTCTTT. It translates to CASSGEGARTEAFF. Based on the CDR3 plus reference TRBV2 and TRBJ1-1, the full variable domain is EPEVTQTPSHQVTQMGQEVILRCVPISNHLYFYWYRQILGQKVEFLVSFYNNEISEKSEIFDDQFSVERPDGSNFTLKIRSTKLEDSAMYFCASSGEGARTEAFFGQGTRLTVV.

The genes are TRBV4-2 and TRBJ2-4, with a weak D call TRBD2 (6 bases). The CDR3 contains 17 residues. Trimming shortened V by 4 bases and J by 0 bases, and 16 bases separated the two germline ends. CDR1 and CDR2 from the germline V gene are LGHNA and YNFKEQ. The CDR3 is CASSRGRGAQAKNIQYF. DNA of the CDR3: TGTGCCAGCAGCCGGGGCCGCGGGGCACAAGCCAAAAACATTCAGTACTTC.

The chain carries TRBV7-2 and TRBJ1-1, with D possibly matching TRBD1 (6 bases). Germline CDR1 reads SGHTA; CDR2 reads FQGNSA. Trimming removed 3 bases from V and 6 bases from J, with 14 bases in between. This CDR3 has 14 amino acids. In DNA, the CDR3 is TGTGCCAGCAGCTTGGGACACTCCGGGGCTGAAGCTTTCTTT. It yields the protein CASSLGHSGAEAFF.

This clone is a singleton in its sample. The chain joins TRBV5-1 to TRBJ2-3; 10 positions match TRBD2. CDR1 and CDR2 (germline): SGHRS, YFSETQ. CDR3 length: 16 amino acids. Trimming at V came to 4 bases and at J to 6 bases, leaving 11 bases not matched to a gene. CDR3 sequence: CASSVIAGGPPDTQYF. In nucleotides, the CDR3 is TGCGCCAGCAGCGTAATAGCGGGGGGACCCCCGGATACGCAGTATTTT.

The rearrangement uses TRBV20-1 and TRBJ1-5, with D possibly being TRBD1 (5 bases). The CDR3 covers 11 residues. Trimming took 3 bases from V and 10 from J, leaving 10 bases between them. Germline CDR1 DFQATT, CDR2 SNEGSKA (reference sequence). The CDR3: CSASRGSPQHF. DNA for the CDR3: TGCAGTGCTAGTAGGGGTAGCCCCCAGCATTTT.

The DNA of the CDR3 is TGTGCCAGCAGTTACAGGACAGCCCCAAATTCACCCCTCCACTTT. Its protein is CASSYRTAPNSPLHF. V usage is TRBV6-5 and J usage is TRBJ1-6, with a tentative D call TRBD1 (6 bases). Trimming stripped 2 bases from V and 7 bases from J, with 12 bases between. The CDR3 is 15 amino acids. Germline V gene lookup returns CDR1 MNHEY and CDR2 SVGAGI.

This clone has more than one count but fewer than ten. The J gene is TRBJ2-3, the V gene TRBV9; 8 bases line up with TRBD1. J lost 3 bases, V lost 2 bases, and 5 bases had no gene match. The CDR3 loop spans 15 amino acids. Germline lookup yields CDR1 SGDLS and CDR2 YYNGEE. CDR3 DNA sequence: TGTGCCAGCAGCGTGCAGGGGGCTAGGACAGATACGCAGTATTTT. It codes for CASSVQGARTDTQYF.

This clone was seen a handful of times. The chain recombines TRBV11-3 with TRBJ2-6; D ambiguous. Germline loops: CDR1 SGHNT, CDR2 YENEEA. This CDR3 comprises 12 residues. Deletions cut 7 bases from V and 4 bases from J, with 5 bases between. Here the CDR3 reads CASISGANVLTF. The CDR3 nucleotides read TGTGCCAGCATTTCGGGGGCCAACGTCCTGACTTTC.

The chain joins TRBV5-8 to TRBJ1-5; no definite D call. V gave up 0 bases and J gave up 3 bases, with 7 bases separating them. This CDR3 region has 14 residues. In germline, CDR1 is SGHTS, CDR2 YDEGEE. The CDR3 DNA reads TGTGCCAGCAGCTTGGGTCGTTTCAATCAGCCCCAGCATTTT. Its protein is CASSLGRFNQPQHF. The whole variable domain, filled in from reference TRBV5-8 and TRBJ1-5, reads EAGVTQSPTHLIKTRGQQATLRCSPISGHTSVYWYQQALGLGLQFLLWYDEGEERNRGNFPPRFSGRQFPNYSSELNVNALELEDSALYLCASSLGRFNQPQHFGDGTRLSIL.

This chain links TRBV5-5 with TRBJ1-2; D is possibly TRBD1 (5 bases). The CDR3 has 14 amino acids. Trimming took 0 bases from V and 6 from J, leaving 12 bases between them. From germline, CDR1 is SGHKS and CDR2 YYEKEE (reference sequence). The CDR3 spells CASSLVAGLDGYTF. In DNA form, the CDR3 reads TGTGCCAGCAGCTTGGTCGCAGGGCTGGATGGCTACACCTTC.

The chain carries TRBV7-3 and TRBJ1-1; D possibly corresponds to TRBD1 (6 bases). The V gene lost 5 bases and the J gene lost 2 bases, with 9 bases spanning the gap. CDR1 and CDR2 (germline): SGHTA, FQGTGA. The CDR3 spans 13 residues. The CDR3 region has the DNA TGTGCCAGCAGCGTGGACAGTAACACTGAAGCTTTCTTT. Amino acid sequence: CASSVDSNTEAFF.

The V gene is TRBV6-5, the J gene TRBJ2-7; the D gene is possibly TRBD1 (5 bases). CDR3 length: 12 residues. Germline CDR1 reads MNHEY; CDR2 reads SVGAGI. Trimming removed 6 bases at V and 4 bases at J, with 10 bases between. The DNA for the CDR3 is TGTGCCAGCAGCCTCGACAGATACGAGCAGTACTTC. Protein product: CASSLDRYEQYF.

The chain uses TRBV5-4 and TRBJ2-5; TRBD2 aligns across 8 bases. The ends lost 5 bases at V and 11 bases at J; junction bases unmatched: 11. Germline-derived CDR1 and CDR2 are SGHNT and YYREEE (reference sequence). This CDR3 region has 13 residues. The CDR3 loop reads CASSPTGGGEQYF. The CDR3 bases are TGTGCCAGCAGTCCCACCGGGGGGGGTGAGCAGTACTTC.

This clone was counted once. The chain is built from TRBV7-2 and TRBJ2-7; TRBD1 is a possible D gene (6 bases). V was trimmed by 2 bases and J by 5 bases, leaving 13 bases between them. Germline CDR1 and CDR2: SGHTA and FQGNSA. This CDR3 has 14 amino acids. The CDR3 bases are TGTGCCAGCAGCTTAATCAGGGGCGGCGACGAGCAGTACTTC. It encodes CASSLIRGGDEQYF.

This clone was observed a handful of times. The chain carries TRBV5-1 and TRBJ2-5; 7 bases are shared with TRBD1. V lost 4 bases, J lost 0 bases, and 6 bases stayed unmatched. The CDR3 is 15 residues long. Per germline, CDR1 SGHRS and CDR2 YFSETQ. CDR3: CASSTGTANQETQYF. DNA for the CDR3: TGCGCCAGCAGCACCGGGACAGCGAACCAAGAGACCCAGTACTTC. The entire variable domain, with the rest obtained from reference TRBV5-1 and TRBJ2-5, is as follows: KAGVTQTPRYLIKTRGQQVTLSCSPISGHRSVSWYQQTPGQGLQFLFEYFSETQRNKGNFPGRFSGRQFSNSRSEMNVSTLELGDSALYLCASSTGTANQETQYFGPGTRLLVL.

V gene TRBV6-4 combines with J gene TRBJ2-1; possibly TRBD2 for D (5 bases). Germline CDR1 is MRHNA and CDR2 is SNTAGT. V shed 2 bases and J shed 2 bases, with 19 bases lying between them. This CDR3 region has 18 residues. The CDR3 DNA follows: TGTGCCAGCAGTGACCCCGGTCGGTCTAGCCTCCCCTACAATGAGCAGTTCTTC. This gives the protein CASSDPGRSSLPYNEQFF.

J is TRBJ1-1 and V is TRBV5-4; 9 bases match TRBD1. V shed 1 base, J shed 3 bases, and the junction held 4 bases outside the gene matches. CDR1 is SGHNT, CDR2 YYREEE, per germline (reference sequence). The CDR3 length is 15 residues. CDR3: CASSLKYRGHTEAFF. CDR3 sequence (DNA): TGTGCCAGCAGCTTGAAGTACAGGGGGCACACTGAAGCTTTCTTT.

The chain links TRBV18 to TRBJ1-5; the D is unclear. Germline V gene data show CDR1 as KGHSH and CDR2 as LQKENI. The CDR3 totals 15 residues. V dropped 3 bases and J dropped 6 bases, with 15 bases sitting between them. Here the CDR3 reads CASSPAQDSGQPQHF. The CDR3 bases are TGTGCCAGCTCACCTGCCCAGGATAGCGGTCAGCCCCAGCATTTT.

This clone was seen more than once but under ten times. This sequence joins TRBV19 and TRBJ2-1; weak D call: TRBD2 (5 bases). The V and J ends lost 4 bases and 12 bases respectively, with 19 bases between them. Germline values: CDR1 LNHDA, CDR2 SQIVND (reference sequence). The CDR3 is 14 amino acids. The CDR3 nucleotides read TGTGCCAGTAGTAGGGCGCCTAACACGGCGGGGCAGTTCTTC. Translation gives CASSRAPNTAGQFF.

The chain has TRBV27 and TRBJ1-2, with D perhaps matching TRBD1 (6 bases). Trimming took 5 bases from V and 6 from J, leaving 10 bases between them. Germline assignment: CDR1 MNHEY and CDR2 SMNVEV (reference sequence). The CDR3 runs to 12 residues. The CDR3 DNA sequence: TGTGCCAGCAGTCCACAGGGAAATGGCTACACCTTC. This gives the protein CASSPQGNGYTF.

The chain combines TRBV6-6 with TRBJ1-6; possible D gene TRBD1, 6 bases. Germline V gene data show CDR1 as MNHNY and CDR2 as SVGAGI (reference sequence). V lost 6 bases, J lost 5 bases, and 17 bases lay in between. The CDR3 spans 16 residues. The CDR3 region has the DNA TGTGCCAGCAGCAACCTACAGGGACCGGATAATTCACCCCTCCACTTT. Translation: CASSNLQGPDNSPLHF.

This clone was counted only a few times. The gene calls are TRBV30 and TRBJ1-2; TRBD1 aligns across 7 bases. Germline values: CDR1 GTSNPN, CDR2 SVGIG (reference sequence). The V gene end was trimmed by 3 bases and the J gene end by 5 bases; junction bases not matched to a gene: 6. The CDR3 covers 13 residues. Here the CDR3 reads CAWSRGITYGYTF. The CDR3 DNA follows: TGTGCCTGGAGCAGGGGGATTACTTATGGCTACACCTTC.

The chain combines TRBV4-2 with TRBJ2-1, with a tentative D call TRBD2 (6 bases). The V and J ends lost 3 bases and 6 bases respectively, with 18 bases between them. The CDR3 totals 16 residues. Germline V gives CDR1 LGHNA, CDR2 YNFKEQ. The CDR3 nucleotides are TGTGCCAGCAGCCAGCGAGAGCACCGGGGGTTCAATGAGCAGTTCTTC. Translating gives CASSQREHRGFNEQFF.

The chain joins TRBV6-1 to TRBJ1-2; D unresolved. The CDR3 sequence is 14 residues long. Germline V gives CDR1 MNHNS, CDR2 SASEGT. Trimming took 0 bases from V and 2 from J, leaving 7 bases between them. The DNA of the CDR3 is TGTGCCAGCAGTGAAGCGCCGGGGAACTATGGCTACACCTTC. It translates to CASSEAPGNYGYTF.

V and J are TRBV7-2 and TRBJ2-7; 10 bases are shared with TRBD2. V trimming: 1 base; J trimming: 7 bases; junction bases outside the gene matches: 7. This CDR3 has 15 residues. CDR1 SGHTA and CDR2 FQGNSA come from the germline V gene. The CDR3 region is CASSLDGAGGREQYF. CDR3 nucleotides: TGTGCCAGCAGCTTAGATGGAGCGGGGGGGCGAGAGCAGTACTTC.

CDR3 residues: CASSIEPGQPQHF. Here the CDR3 DNA reads TGTGCCAGTAGTATAGAGCCAGGGCAGCCCCAGCATTTT. The chain links TRBV19 to TRBJ1-5, with TRBD1 as a possible D gene (5 bases). The germline V gene encodes CDR1 LNHDA and CDR2 SQIVND (reference sequence). Trimming stripped 0 bases from V and 7 bases from J, with 7 bases between. The CDR3 loop spans 13 amino acids.

Notes on this clone: At one end, the junction sequence differs from germline, possibly due to a read error. This chain connects TRBV7-9 to TRBJ2-7; 7 bases line up with TRBD1. Germline V gene data show CDR1 as SEHNR and CDR2 as FQNEAQ (reference sequence). There are 13 residues in the CDR3. CDR3 in DNA: TGTTCCAGCAGCCTGGGACAGTCCTACGAGCAGTACTTC. It specifies CSSSLGQSYEQYF.